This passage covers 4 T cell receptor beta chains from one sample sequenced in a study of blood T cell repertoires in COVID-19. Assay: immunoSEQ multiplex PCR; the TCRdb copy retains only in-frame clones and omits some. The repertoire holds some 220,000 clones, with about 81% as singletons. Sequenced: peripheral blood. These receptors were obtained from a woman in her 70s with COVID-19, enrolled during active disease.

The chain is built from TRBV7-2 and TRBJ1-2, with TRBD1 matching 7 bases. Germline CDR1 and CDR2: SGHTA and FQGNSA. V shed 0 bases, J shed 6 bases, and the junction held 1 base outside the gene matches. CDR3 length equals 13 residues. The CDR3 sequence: CASSLAGTDGYTF. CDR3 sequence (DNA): TGTGCCAGCAGCTTAGCGGGGACAGATGGCTACACCTTC.

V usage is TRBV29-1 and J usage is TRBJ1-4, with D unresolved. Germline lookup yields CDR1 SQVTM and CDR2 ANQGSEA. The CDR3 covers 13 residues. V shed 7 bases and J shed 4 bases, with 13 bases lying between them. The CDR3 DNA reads TGCAGCGCCTCCCGGCAGGATAATGAAAAACTGTTTTTT. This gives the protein CSASRQDNEKLFF.

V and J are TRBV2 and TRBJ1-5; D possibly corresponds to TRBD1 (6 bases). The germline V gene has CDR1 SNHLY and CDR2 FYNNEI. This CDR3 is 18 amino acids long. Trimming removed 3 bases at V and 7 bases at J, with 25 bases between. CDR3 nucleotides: TGTGCCAGCAGTGACGAGTTCGAACAGGGACGAGCGGAGCAGCCCCAGCATTTT. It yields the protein CASSDEFEQGRAEQPQHF.

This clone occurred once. The CDR3 protein is CASSGGLQTNQPQHF. CDR3 coding DNA: TGTGCCAGCAGCGGGGGACTCCAGACCAATCAGCCCCAGCATTTT. V usage is TRBV9 and J usage is TRBJ1-5; TRBD1 might be the D (5 bases). CDR1 is SGDLS and CDR2 is YYNGEE in the germline V gene. This CDR3 spans 15 amino acids. V lost 3 bases to trimming and J lost 3 bases, with 13 bases between them. The whole variable domain, filled in from reference TRBV9 and TRBJ1-5, reads DSGVTQTPKHLITATGQRVTLRCSPRSGDLSVYWYQQSLDQGLQFLIQYYNGEERAKGNILERFSAQQFPDLHSELNLSSLELGDSALYFCASSGGLQTNQPQHFGDGTRLSIL.